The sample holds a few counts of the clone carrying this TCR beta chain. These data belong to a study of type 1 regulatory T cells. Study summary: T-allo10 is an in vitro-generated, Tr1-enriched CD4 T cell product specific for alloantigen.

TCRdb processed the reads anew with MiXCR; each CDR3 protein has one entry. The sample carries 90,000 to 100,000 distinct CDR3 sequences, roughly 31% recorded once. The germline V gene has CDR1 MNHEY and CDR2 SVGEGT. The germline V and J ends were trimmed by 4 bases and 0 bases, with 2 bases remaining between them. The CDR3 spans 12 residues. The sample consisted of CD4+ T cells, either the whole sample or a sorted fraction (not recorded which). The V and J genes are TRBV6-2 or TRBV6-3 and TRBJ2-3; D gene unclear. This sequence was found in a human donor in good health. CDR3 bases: TGTGCCAGCAGTTGGAGCACAGATACGCAGTATTTT. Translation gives CASSWSTDTQYF.